What follows describes a single T cell receptor (beta chain). Its antigen is unidentified. The data were taken from a study of OX40 agonist ivuxolimab in advanced cancers. Study-level background: The study treated patients with ivuxolimab, an agonistic anti-OX40 (CD134) antibody.

CDR3 length: 18 amino acids. V lost 4 bases to trimming and J lost 2 bases, with 21 bases between them. Germline values: CDR1 LNHDA, CDR2 SQIVND (reference sequence). The table came from immunoSEQ multiplex PCR; TCRdb's copy has only in-frame clones and leaves some out. The data show 50,000 to 65,000 clones, almost 95% seen once. Study results and limitations: Researchers did not establish what antigens the expanded peripheral T cells target. Some of the lowest clonal expansion was seen in partial responders at 0.1-3.0 mg/kg. In CD8+ T cells, expanded clones were on average more numerous than in CD4+.

Sequencing used CD4+ or CD8+ T cells sorted from blood, obtained in a trial of the OX40 agonist ivuxolimab. The chain combines TRBV19 with TRBJ1-5, with TRBD1 as a possible D gene (5 bases). The TCR was taken from an adult with an advanced solid tumor such as melanoma, head and neck, liver or kidney cancer. The CDR3 coding sequence is TGTGCCAGTAGTACAGCAGGACAAGCCCATATGGGCAATCAGCCCCAGCATTTT. It yields the protein CASSTAGQAHMGNQPQHF.